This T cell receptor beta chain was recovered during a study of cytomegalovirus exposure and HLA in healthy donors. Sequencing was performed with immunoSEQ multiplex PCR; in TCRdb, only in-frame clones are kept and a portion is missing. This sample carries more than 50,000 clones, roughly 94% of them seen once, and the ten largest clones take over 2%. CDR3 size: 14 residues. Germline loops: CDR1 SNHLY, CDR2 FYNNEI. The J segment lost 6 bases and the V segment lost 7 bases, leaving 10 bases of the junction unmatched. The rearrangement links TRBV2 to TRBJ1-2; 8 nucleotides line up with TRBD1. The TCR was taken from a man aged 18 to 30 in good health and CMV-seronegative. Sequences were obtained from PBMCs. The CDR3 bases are TGTGCCAGCACCCCCAGGACAGGGTCGGATGGCTACACCTTC. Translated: CASTPRTGSDGYTF.